Sequencing of this T cell receptor (beta chain) was carried out in a study of Ad26.COV2.S vaccination and SARS-CoV-2 variants. Here immunoSEQ multiplex PCR was the method, and the copy in TCRdb shows in-frame clones only, minus some. Found here are roughly 410,000 clones, about four fifths of them singletons; the top ten hold about 7.4%. This CDR3 is 15 amino acids long. Germline lookup yields CDR1 ENHRY and CDR2 SYGVKD. V was trimmed by 0 bases and J by 6 bases, leaving 13 bases between them. The sample's treatment: some 19 received Ad26.COV2.S at low or high dose, single or two shots; 5 received placebo; per-sample allocation not given. Sampling occurred on day 63 after the first vaccine or placebo injection.

J is TRBJ2-3 and V is TRBV10-3, with no clear D. This receptor was identified in a person between 18 and 60 years old who received the Ad26.COV2.S COVID-19 vaccine or a placebo. The sequenced sample was peripheral blood, obtained in a trial of Ad26.COV2.S vaccine versus placebo. Here the CDR3 DNA reads TGTGCCATCAGTGAGTCGAGTTTGGCAGAGGATACGCAGTATTTT. Translating gives CAISESSLAEDTQYF.